Presented here are 30 T cell receptor beta chains from one specimen sequenced in a study of blood T cell repertoires in COVID-19. Profiling relied on immunoSEQ multiplex PCR, and the TCRdb table lists in-frame clones only, not all of them. Seen here are 160,000 or so clones, about four fifths observed once, and the top ten hold about 6.5%. Specimen: peripheral blood. The receptor set was obtained from a man between 65 and 85 years old with active or convalescent COVID-19.

The sample holds a few counts of this clone. V is TRBV18 and J is TRBJ2-3; D remains ambiguous. The germline V gene has CDR1 KGHSH and CDR2 LQKENI. V was pared by 6 bases and J by 1 base, with 8 bases between. This CDR3 is 13 amino acids long. Here the CDR3 DNA reads TGTGCCAGCTCCCTCCTCCGCACAGATACGCAGTATTTT. This translates into CASSLLRTDTQYF.

The chain has TRBV7-6 and TRBJ1-2; weak D call: TRBD1 (5 bases). The V gene's germline CDR1 is SGHVS and CDR2 FNYEAQ. The V and J ends lost 2 bases and 2 bases respectively, with 9 bases between them. The CDR3 loop spans 14 amino acids. The CDR3 protein is CASSLLGQNYGYTF. The CDR3 bases are TGTGCCAGCAGCTTATTGGGGCAGAACTATGGCTACACCTTC.

This clone was counted between two and nine times. The chain has TRBV28 and TRBJ2-7; D may be TRBD2 (6 bases). The CDR3 runs to 13 residues. Germline V CDR1 and CDR2: MDHEN, SYDVKM. With 6 bases removed from V and 6 bases from J, the gap between germline ends came to 15 bases. The CDR3 coding sequence is TGTGCCAGCAGGAGGGAGGAGCTACGCGAGCAGTACTTC. It encodes CASRREELREQYF.

The rearrangement uses TRBV5-1 and TRBJ2-3, with 8 nucleotides matching TRBD2. The germline gives CDR1 SGHRS, CDR2 YFSETQ. The V and J ends lost 3 bases and 6 bases, in that order; junction bases with no gene match: 9. The CDR3 has 15 residues. CDR3 DNA sequence: TGCGCCAGCAGCTCGCGGAGCGGGGGTGGGGATACGCAGTATTTT. This sequence encodes CASSSRSGGGDTQYF.

The chain is built from TRBV5-1 and TRBJ2-3; 10 bases fit TRBD2. The CDR3 runs 19 residues. Trimming removed 3 bases from V and 0 bases from J; junction bases left unmatched: 13. Germline CDR1 and CDR2: SGHRS and YFSETQ. The chain's CDR3 is CASSSSISGGTFSTDTQYF. Here the CDR3 DNA reads TGCGCCAGCAGCTCGAGTATTAGCGGGGGGACTTTTAGCACAGATACGCAGTATTTT.

This clone turned up a few times. CDR3 residues: CASSPLGGASYNEQFF. CDR3 DNA sequence: TGTGCCAGCAGCCCACTCGGGGGGGCCTCCTACAATGAGCAGTTCTTC. J is TRBJ2-1 and V is TRBV3-1 (or the pseudogene TRBV3-2), with 8 bases fitting TRBD2. CDR1 and CDR2 from the germline V gene are LGHDT and YNNKEL (reference sequence). With 4 bases clipped from V and 0 bases from J, the junction kept 5 bases outside the gene matches. This CDR3 comprises 16 residues.

V gene TRBV5-4 combines with J gene TRBJ2-7, with 7 bases fitting TRBD2. The CDR3 loop spans 16 amino acids. V shed 4 bases, J shed 5 bases, and the junction held 15 bases outside the gene matches. Germline assignment: CDR1 SGHNT and CDR2 YYREEE (reference sequence). CDR3 in DNA: TGTGCCAGCAGCCCTGCTGGGGGGGGAGGGGTCAACGAGCAGTACTTC. Amino acids: CASSPAGGGGVNEQYF.

The chain recombines TRBV14 with TRBJ1-1, with 8 bases identical to TRBD1. Germline V gene sequence: CDR1 SGHDN, CDR2 FVKESK. The CDR3 loop spans 14 amino acids. V lost 2 bases, J lost 4 bases, and 3 bases stayed unmatched. The CDR3 sequence is CASSQQTGGTEAFF. CDR3 sequence (DNA): TGTGCCAGCAGCCAACAAACAGGGGGCACTGAAGCTTTCTTT.

The chain couples TRBV2 to TRBJ2-4, with 7 bases matching TRBD1. With 6 bases clipped from V and 0 bases from J, the junction kept 11 bases outside the gene matches. This CDR3 region has 17 residues. CDR1 and CDR2 from the germline V gene are SNHLY and FYNNEI. Here the CDR3 DNA reads TGTGCCAGCAGGAATCACGACAGGGAAGGAGCCAAAAACATTCAGTACTTC. Residues: CASRNHDREGAKNIQYF. Using reference TRBV2 and TRBJ2-4 for the parts outside the CDR3, the full variable domain is EPEVTQTPSHQVTQMGQEVILRCVPISNHLYFYWYRQILGQKVEFLVSFYNNEISEKSEIFDDQFSVERPDGSNFTLKIRSTKLEDSAMYFCASRNHDREGAKNIQYFGAGTRLSVL.

The rearrangement links TRBV2 to TRBJ1-2; 10 nucleotides align to TRBD1. With 7 bases clipped from V and 7 bases from J, the junction kept 9 bases outside the gene matches. Germline values: CDR1 SNHLY, CDR2 FYNNEI. The CDR3 contains 14 residues. For the CDR3, the DNA is TGTGCCAGCACCCGGACAGGGGGAACGGGTGGCTACACCTTC. The encoded protein is CASTRTGGTGGYTF.

The chain has TRBV28 and TRBJ2-3, with 10 nucleotides matching TRBD2. V lost 3 bases and J lost 3; bases outside the gene matches: 21. Germline V gene sequence: CDR1 MDHEN, CDR2 SYDVKM. This CDR3 has 21 residues. The CDR3 coding sequence is TGTGCCAGCAGTTTCCCTACGCTAGCGGGGGCCAAAGCCTTCCCAACAGATACGCAGTATTTT. Its translation is CASSFPTLAGAKAFPTDTQYF.

The chain carries TRBV30 and TRBJ2-3; the D gene is possibly TRBD1 (5 bases). V was cut by 3 bases and J by 10 bases, with 14 bases left in between. Germline V gives CDR1 GTSNPN, CDR2 SVGIG (reference sequence). This CDR3 spans 12 amino acids. The CDR3 DNA reads TGTGCCTGGAGCCTAAGCAGGGCGGCGCAGTATTTT. The encoded protein is CAWSLSRAAQYF.

This clone has just one count. The chain combines TRBV10-3 with TRBJ1-4; TRBD1 is a possible D gene (6 bases). Trimming stripped 3 bases from V and 5 bases from J, with 13 bases between. Germline V gene lookup returns CDR1 ENHRY and CDR2 SYGVKD. This CDR3 region has 15 residues. CDR3 sequence: CAISEGQPGNEKLFF. CDR3 in DNA: TGTGCCATCAGTGAAGGACAGCCCGGGAATGAAAAACTGTTTTTT.

A single count supports this clone. The J gene is TRBJ1-3, the V gene TRBV7-2, with a tentative D call TRBD1 (6 bases). Trimming stripped 6 bases from V and 2 bases from J, with 8 bases between. Germline CDR1 SGHTA, CDR2 FQGNSA. The CDR3 covers 13 residues. This CDR3 reads CASRGGTGNTIYF. CDR3 sequence (DNA): TGTGCCAGCAGAGGGGGAACTGGAAACACCATATATTTT.

This chain joins TRBV11-2 and TRBJ1-2, with a weak D call TRBD1 (6 bases). This CDR3 spans 15 amino acids. The ends were cut back, 5 bases at V and 3 bases at J, with 16 bases in the middle. CDR1 and CDR2 from the germline V gene are SGHAT and FQNNGV. The CDR3 nucleotides read TGTGCCAGCAGCCCGATATGGGGACAATACTATGGCTACACCTTC. Protein product: CASSPIWGQYYGYTF.

CDR3 nucleotide sequence: TGTGCCAGCAGCGTAGGGGCGGGTGAAAAACTGTTTTTT. Translating gives CASSVGAGEKLFF. V is TRBV7-9 and J is TRBJ1-4, with D possibly being TRBD1 (5 bases). The CDR3 runs 13 residues. V lost 5 bases, J lost 7 bases, and 11 bases lay in between. Looked up from germline, CDR1 is SEHNR and CDR2 is FQNEAQ (reference sequence). Using reference TRBV7-9 and TRBJ1-4 for the parts outside the CDR3, the full variable domain is DTGVSQNPRHKITKRGQNVTFRCDPISEHNRLYWYRQTLGQGPEFLTYFQNEAQLEKSRLLSDRFSAERPKGSFSTLEIQRTEQGDSAMYLCASSVGAGEKLFFGSGTQLSVL.

This clone has only one observation. The CDR3 protein is CASSPRGQSSGNTIYF. CDR3 coding DNA: TGTGCCAGCTCACCTCGTGGACAAAGCTCTGGAAACACCATATATTTT. This rearrangement joins TRBV18 to TRBJ1-3; D is perhaps TRBD1 (5 bases). CDR1 and CDR2 (germline): KGHSH, LQKENI. The CDR3 consists of 16 residues. The V end lost 3 bases, the J end lost 0 bases, and 12 bases lay between the germline ends.

The V gene is TRBV6-5, the J gene TRBJ1-1, with 8 bases matching TRBD1. With 6 bases clipped from V and 0 bases from J, the junction kept 6 bases outside the gene matches. The V gene's germline CDR1 is MNHEY and CDR2 SVGAGI. This CDR3 is built from 15 residues. CDR3 loop: CASRDRASVNTEAFF. The CDR3 DNA reads as TGTGCCAGCAGGGACAGGGCATCGGTGAACACTGAAGCTTTCTTT.

V usage is TRBV18 and J usage is TRBJ1-4; maybe TRBD1 (6 bases). This CDR3 is 13 amino acids long. Trimming shortened V by 8 bases and J by 7 bases, and 14 bases separated the two germline ends. Germline CDR1 is KGHSH and CDR2 is LQKENI. CDR3 bases: TGTGCCAGCCAGACAGGCTTTGGTGAAAAACTGTTTTTT. Its translation: CASQTGFGEKLFF.

The CDR3 spells CASSDRQGIVDTEAFF. The DNA of the CDR3 is TGTGCCAGCAGTGATAGGCAGGGGATAGTCGACACTGAAGCTTTCTTT. V is TRBV2 and J is TRBJ1-1, with D perhaps matching TRBD1 (6 bases). Germline V gene lookup returns CDR1 SNHLY and CDR2 FYNNEI. The CDR3 consists of 16 residues. Trimming cost V 3 bases and J 3 bases, with 17 bases left between them.

The chain carries TRBV6-5 and TRBJ2-1, with no clear D. V was shortened by 0 bases and J by 9 bases, with 9 bases between the two germline ends. The CDR3 totals 13 residues. Per germline, CDR1 MNHEY and CDR2 SVGAGI. CDR3 region: CASSYSRSAEQFF. The CDR3 DNA is TGTGCCAGCAGTTACTCGAGGTCTGCTGAGCAGTTCTTC.

The chain links TRBV30 to TRBJ2-3; 8 bases are a match to TRBD2. CDR1 is GTSNPN and CDR2 is SVGIG in the germline V gene (reference sequence). V shed 0 bases, J shed 3 bases, and the junction held 5 bases outside the gene matches. There are 15 residues in the CDR3. The CDR3 DNA reads TGTGCCTGGAGTGTACCGGGAGGGAGTACAGATACGCAGTATTTT. As protein: CAWSVPGGSTDTQYF.

This clone was detected a few times. The gene calls are TRBV19 and TRBJ1-2; tentatively, D is TRBD1 (6 bases). Germline V gene data show CDR1 as LNHDA and CDR2 as SQIVND (reference sequence). The CDR3 has 13 residues. Trimming left V 5 bases short and J 4 bases short, with 11 bases between. CDR3 DNA sequence: TGTGCCAGTAGTCCACAGGGTGGCTATGGCTACACCTTC. Protein: CASSPQGGYGYTF.

This rearrangement joins TRBV7-8 to TRBJ1-5, with D tentatively TRBD1 (6 bases). The V end was cut by 1 base, the J end by 0 bases, with 13 bases between. Germline loops: CDR1 SGHVS, CDR2 FQNEAQ. The CDR3 totals 17 residues. The chain's CDR3 is CASSLDDRQASNQPQHF. CDR3 DNA: TGTGCCAGCAGCTTAGACGACAGGCAAGCTAGCAATCAGCCCCAGCATTTT.

The chain employs TRBV20-1 and TRBJ1-1; 7 nucleotides agree with TRBD1. Germline CDR1 reads DFQATT; CDR2 reads SNEGSKA (reference sequence). J gave up 5 bases and V 7 bases, and 4 bases lay outside the gene matches. CDR3 length equals 11 residues. Written as DNA, the CDR3 is TGCAGTGTTCAGGGGGATACTGAAGCTTTCTTT. Translation gives CSVQGDTEAFF.

The chain employs TRBV2 and TRBJ1-3; no firm D call. The V gene's germline CDR1 is SNHLY and CDR2 FYNNEI. The CDR3 loop spans 12 amino acids. V was pared by 6 bases and J by 4 bases, with 7 bases between. DNA for the CDR3: TGTGCCAGCAGCGAGGCCGGAAACACCATATATTTT. Translation gives CASSEAGNTIYF.

About this clone: This sample also contains other DNA sequences that code for the same CDR3. CDR3 sequence (DNA): TGTGCCAGCTCACTAGCGGGAGGGCCCTACAATGAGCAGTTCTTC. This sequence encodes CASSLAGGPYNEQFF. The chain couples TRBV18 to TRBJ2-1, with TRBD2 matching over 11 bases. Trimming removed 4 bases from V and 2 bases from J; junction bases left unmatched: 1. The V gene's germline CDR1 is KGHSH and CDR2 LQKENI. CDR3 size: 15 residues.

This chain joins TRBV28 and TRBJ1-5, with a weak D call TRBD1 (6 bases). Looked up from germline, CDR1 is MDHEN and CDR2 is SYDVKM. The CDR3 consists of 14 residues. Trimming removed 2 bases from V and 10 bases from J, with 15 bases in between. The CDR3 protein is CASSLNRAIIPQHF. The CDR3 nucleotides read TGTGCCAGCAGTTTAAACAGGGCAATCATACCCCAGCATTTT.

This clone was detected only once. The V gene is TRBV2, the J gene TRBJ2-1; no definite D call. Deletions cut 0 bases from V and 8 bases from J, with 14 bases between. The V gene's germline CDR1 is SNHLY and CDR2 FYNNEI. The CDR3 runs to 15 residues. The CDR3 DNA sequence: TGTGCCAGCAGTGAAGCGCAATCTAGTTGGGATGAGCAGTTCTTC. The encoded protein is CASSEAQSSWDEQFF.

The chain employs TRBV7-8 and TRBJ2-7, with TRBD1 matching 7 bases. Germline V gene lookup returns CDR1 SGHVS and CDR2 FQNEAQ. The CDR3 extends over 14 amino acids. After removal of 1 base from V and 4 bases from J, the junction contained 4 bases not matched to a gene. CDR3 in amino acids: CASSLGDRYYEQYF. CDR3 nucleotides: TGTGCCAGCAGCTTAGGGGACAGATATTACGAGCAGTACTTC.